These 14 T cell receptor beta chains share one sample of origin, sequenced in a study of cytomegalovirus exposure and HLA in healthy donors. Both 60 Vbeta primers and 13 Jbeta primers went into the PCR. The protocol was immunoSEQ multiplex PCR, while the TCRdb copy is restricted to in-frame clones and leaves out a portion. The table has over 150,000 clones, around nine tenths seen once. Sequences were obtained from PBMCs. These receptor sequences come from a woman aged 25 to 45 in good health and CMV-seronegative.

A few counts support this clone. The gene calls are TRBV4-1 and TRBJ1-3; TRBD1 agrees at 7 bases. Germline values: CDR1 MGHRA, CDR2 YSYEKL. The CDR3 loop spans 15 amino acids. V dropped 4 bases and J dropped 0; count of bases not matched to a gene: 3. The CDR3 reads CASSLAGGSGNTIYF. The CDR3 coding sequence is TGCGCCAGCAGCCTGGCAGGGGGCTCTGGAAACACCATATATTTT.

DNA for the CDR3: TGTGCCAGCAGCCCCTTGGGTACAGGGCACACCGGGGAGCTGTTTTTT. Encoded protein: CASSPLGTGHTGELFF. V and J are TRBV5-6 and TRBJ2-2; TRBD1 might be the D (6 bases). Germline V CDR1 and CDR2: SGHDT, YYEEEE. V was cut by 4 bases and J by 3 bases, with 16 bases left in between. CDR3 length: 16 amino acids. The full variable domain, in which reference TRBV5-6 and TRBJ2-2 provide the parts outside the CDR3, is DAGVTQSPTHLIKTRGQQVTLRCSPKSGHDTVSWYQQALGQGPQFIFQYYEEEERQRGNFPDRFSGHQFPNYSSELNVNALLLGDSALYLCASSPLGTGHTGELFFGEGSRLTVL.

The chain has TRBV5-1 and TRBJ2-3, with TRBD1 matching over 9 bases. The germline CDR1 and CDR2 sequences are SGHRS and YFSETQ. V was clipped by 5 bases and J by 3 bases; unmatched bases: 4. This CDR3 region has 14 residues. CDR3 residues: CASSPGTGTDTQYF. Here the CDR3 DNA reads TGCGCCAGCAGTCCCGGGACAGGGACAGATACGCAGTATTTT. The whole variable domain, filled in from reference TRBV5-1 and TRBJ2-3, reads KAGVTQTPRYLIKTRGQQVTLSCSPISGHRSVSWYQQTPGQGLQFLFEYFSETQRNKGNFPGRFSGRQFSNSRSEMNVSTLELGDSALYLCASSPGTGTDTQYFGPGTRLTVL.

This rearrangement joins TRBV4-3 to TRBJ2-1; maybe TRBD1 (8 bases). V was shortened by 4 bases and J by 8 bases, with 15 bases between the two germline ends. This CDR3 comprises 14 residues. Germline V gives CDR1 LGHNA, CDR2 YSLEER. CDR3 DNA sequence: TGCGCCAGCAGCCGCGGGGGACAGGTGGATGAGCAGTTCTTC. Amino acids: CASSRGGQVDEQFF.

The CDR3 DNA follows: TGTGCCAGTAGCCGGAGGAGGCAAGAGACCCAGTACTTC. This sequence encodes CASSRRRQETQYF. The chain carries TRBV19 and TRBJ2-5, with D perhaps matching TRBD2 (5 bases). The germline V gene has CDR1 LNHDA and CDR2 SQIVND (reference sequence). V lost 6 bases and J 2 bases, leaving 10 bases between the germline ends. CDR3 length equals 13 residues.

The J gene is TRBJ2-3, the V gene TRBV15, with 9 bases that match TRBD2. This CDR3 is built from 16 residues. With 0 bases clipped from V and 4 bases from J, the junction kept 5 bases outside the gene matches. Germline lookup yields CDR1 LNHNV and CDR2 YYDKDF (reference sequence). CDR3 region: CATSRDEREEADTQYF. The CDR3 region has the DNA TGTGCCACCAGCAGAGATGAGCGGGAGGAGGCAGATACGCAGTATTTT.

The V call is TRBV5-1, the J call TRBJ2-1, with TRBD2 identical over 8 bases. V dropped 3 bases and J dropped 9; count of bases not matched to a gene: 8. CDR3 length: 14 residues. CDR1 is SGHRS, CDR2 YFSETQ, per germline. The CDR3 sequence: CASSSGLEPLEQFF. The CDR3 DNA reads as TGCGCCAGCAGCTCGGGACTAGAGCCCCTTGAGCAGTTCTTC. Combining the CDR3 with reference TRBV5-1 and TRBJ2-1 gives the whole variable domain KAGVTQTPRYLIKTRGQQVTLSCSPISGHRSVSWYQQTPGQGLQFLFEYFSETQRNKGNFPGRFSGRQFSNSRSEMNVSTLELGDSALYLCASSSGLEPLEQFFGPGTRLTVL.

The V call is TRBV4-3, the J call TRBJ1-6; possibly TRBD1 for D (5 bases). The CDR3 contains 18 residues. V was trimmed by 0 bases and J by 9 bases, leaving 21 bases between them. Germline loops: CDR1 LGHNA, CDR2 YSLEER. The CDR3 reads CASSQEDSGVRGASPLHF. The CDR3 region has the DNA TGCGCCAGCAGCCAAGAGGATTCGGGGGTACGAGGGGCTTCACCCCTCCACTTT.

This CDR3 is CASSPLTGDQPQHF. Written as DNA, the CDR3 is TGCGCCAGCAGTCCTTTAACAGGTGATCAGCCCCAGCATTTT. This chain joins TRBV23-1 and TRBJ1-5, with D perhaps TRBD1 (5 bases). TRBV23-1 is sorted into the ORF group, with uncertain function. The CDR3 runs to 14 residues. Between the trimmed V and J ends, which lost 4 bases and 5 bases, there was a span of 12 bases.

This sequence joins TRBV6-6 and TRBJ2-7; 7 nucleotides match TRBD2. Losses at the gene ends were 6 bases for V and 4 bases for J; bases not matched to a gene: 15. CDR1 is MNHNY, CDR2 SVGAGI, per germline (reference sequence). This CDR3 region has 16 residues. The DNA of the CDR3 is TGTGCCAGCAGCCCTAGAGTGGGGGAGGGCGGGTACGAGCAGTACTTC. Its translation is CASSPRVGEGGYEQYF.

This CDR3 reads CASSTLGQGETDTQYF. Written as DNA, the CDR3 is TGTGCCAGCAGCACTCTCGGACAGGGGGAGACAGATACGCAGTATTTT. The V call is TRBV5-4, the J call TRBJ2-3; 10 nucleotides line up with TRBD1. Germline CDR1 SGHNT, CDR2 YYREEE (reference sequence). This CDR3 has 16 amino acids. V dropped 4 bases and J dropped 3; count of bases not matched to a gene: 8.

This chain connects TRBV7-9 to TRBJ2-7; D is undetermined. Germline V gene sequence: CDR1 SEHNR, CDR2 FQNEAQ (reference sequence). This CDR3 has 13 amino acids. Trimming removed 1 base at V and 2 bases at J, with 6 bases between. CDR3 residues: CASSLDRTYEQYF. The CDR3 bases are TGTGCCAGCAGCTTAGACAGAACCTACGAGCAGTACTTC.

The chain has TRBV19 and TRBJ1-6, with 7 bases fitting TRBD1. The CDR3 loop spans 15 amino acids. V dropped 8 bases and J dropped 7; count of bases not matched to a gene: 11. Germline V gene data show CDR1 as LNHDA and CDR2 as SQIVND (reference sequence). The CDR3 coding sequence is TGTGCCAGTCGAAGACAGGGACTAGGCAATTCACCCCTCCACTTT. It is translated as CASRRQGLGNSPLHF.

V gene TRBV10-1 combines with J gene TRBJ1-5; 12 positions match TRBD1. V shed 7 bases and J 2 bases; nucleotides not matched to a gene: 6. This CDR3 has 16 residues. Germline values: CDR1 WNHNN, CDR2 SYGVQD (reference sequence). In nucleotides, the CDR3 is TGCGCCAGCATGGGACAGGGGGCGTACGGCAATCAGCCCCAGCATTTT. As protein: CASMGQGAYGNQPQHF.